This T cell receptor beta chain was identified during a study of cytomegalovirus exposure and HLA in healthy donors. About this clone itself: Antigen: not known.

Findings and limits, study-wide: TCR beta chains associated with HLA were, in a later analysis, more clonally expanded than equally common others.

Amplification used 60 Vbeta primers and 13 Jbeta primers. Clones were read by immunoSEQ multiplex PCR, and TCRdb kept only the in-frame ones, dropping some. This table lists about 72,000 clones. The CDR3 totals 13 residues. Trimming left V 4 bases short and J 1 base short, with 10 bases between. Germline CDR1 and CDR2: SQVTM and ANQGSEA. The TCR comes from a man aged 40-55 years in good health and CMV-seronegative. The chain is built from TRBV29-1 and TRBJ1-1; tentative D call: TRBD1 (6 bases). Sequencing was performed on PBMCs. The CDR3 DNA reads as TGCAGCGTTGTAAAGGGGGAGAACACTGAAGCTTTCTTT. This gives the protein CSVVKGENTEAFF.